Listed here are 7 T cell receptor beta chains from one sample, sequenced in a study of blood T cells in healthy people across ages. Primed by a sample-barcoded 5' primer and a J-beta primer mix, a second PCR proceeded for roughly 6 to 12 cycles. TCRdb re-derived calls from the 5' RACE reads in MiXCR, one entry per CDR3 protein. This sample yields around 520,000 distinct CDR3 sequences, of which 25% to 35% are seen a single time; approximately 3.6% belongs to the top ten. These data were also reused for a study on T cells of mothers and their children.

The sample comprised blood. These receptors came from a boy aged 2 to 9 in good health.

V is TRBV29-1 and J is TRBJ1-1, with no clear D. CDR1 SQVTM and CDR2 ANQGSEA come from the germline V gene. The CDR3 totals 12 residues. V gave up 6 bases and J gave up 3 bases, with 11 bases separating them. This CDR3 reads CSVGYLDTEAFF. CDR3 bases: TGCAGCGTCGGATATCTAGACACTGAAGCTTTCTTT. Complete variable domain (other parts from reference TRBV29-1 and TRBJ1-1): SAVISQKPSRDICQRGTSLTIQCQVDSQVTMMFWYRQQPGQSLTLIATANQGSEATYESGFVIDKFPISRPNLTFSTLTVSNMSPEDSSIYLCSVGYLDTEAFFGQGTRLTVV.

This clonotype has just a few counts. This chain links TRBV5-1 with TRBJ2-3, with 8 bases that match TRBD2. The J segment lost 0 bases and the V segment lost 3 bases, leaving 3 bases of the junction unmatched. From germline, CDR1 is SGHRS and CDR2 YFSETQ. The CDR3 totals 15 residues. As DNA, the CDR3 is TGCGCCAGCAGCTCGGCGGGGGGTAGCACAGATACGCAGTATTTT. Translated, it gives CASSSAGGSTDTQYF.

V usage is TRBV6-5 and J usage is TRBJ1-2, with D perhaps matching TRBD1 (5 bases). CDR1 is MNHEY, CDR2 SVGAGI, per germline. Deletions cut 3 bases from V and 4 bases from J, with 9 bases between. There are 13 residues in the CDR3. In nucleotides, the CDR3 is TGTGCCAGCAGTTATTGGGACGGCTATGGCTACACCTTC. Its translation: CASSYWDGYGYTF.

The chain uses TRBV9 and TRBJ2-3, with TRBD2 matching over 12 bases. This CDR3 comprises 19 residues. Trimming at V came to 1 base and at J to 4 bases, leaving 13 bases not matched to a gene. The V gene's germline CDR1 is SGDLS and CDR2 YYNGEE. Here the CDR3 reads CASSVTLGLAGQGPDTQYF. For the CDR3, the DNA is TGTGCCAGCAGCGTAACCCTGGGACTAGCGGGCCAGGGGCCAGATACGCAGTATTTT.

There are a few counts of this clonotype. The chain carries TRBV4-1 and TRBJ2-3; D is unclear. The CDR3 covers 16 residues. Between the trimmed V and J ends, which lost 4 bases and 5 bases, there was a span of 19 bases. The germline V gene encodes CDR1 MGHRA and CDR2 YSYEKL. The CDR3 DNA is TGCGCCAGCAGCCCCCAAGGGCAGGCGGTAGGAGATACGCAGTATTTT. Protein sequence: CASSPQGQAVGDTQYF.

This sequence joins TRBV7-2 and TRBJ2-7, with TRBD1 as a possible D gene (6 bases). The V end lost 0 bases, the J end lost 6 bases, and 12 bases lay between the germline ends. The CDR3 contains 14 residues. Germline lookup yields CDR1 SGHTA and CDR2 FQGNSA. CDR3 DNA sequence: TGTGCCAGCAGCTTAGCGGGCTCAGGGGTCGAGCAGTACGTC. This encodes CASSLAGSGVEQYV.

There are a few counts of this clonotype. This rearrangement joins TRBV5-4 to TRBJ2-5; maybe TRBD2 (6 bases). Germline CDR1 is SGHNT and CDR2 is YYREEE (reference sequence). This CDR3 comprises 15 residues. Trimming stripped 0 bases from V and 3 bases from J, with 12 bases between. The CDR3 spells CASSLERELEETQYF. The CDR3 region has the DNA TGTGCCAGCAGCTTGGAACGGGAGTTAGAAGAGACCCAGTACTTC.